Listed here are 30 T cell receptor beta chains from one sample, sequenced in a study of cytomegalovirus exposure and HLA in healthy donors. Vbeta (60) and Jbeta (13) primers were used in the PCR. Sequenced by immunoSEQ multiplex PCR; TCRdb stores in-frame clones only, minus some. Of under 200,000 clones in the sample, about 12% were seen once. Sequenced: PBMCs. These receptors were obtained from a man aged 50 to 60 in good health and CMV-seropositive.

The gene calls are TRBV18 and TRBJ2-1; maybe TRBD2 (5 bases). This CDR3 has 12 residues. V lost 2 bases and J lost 8, with 7 bases in between. Germline CDR1 reads KGHSH; CDR2 reads LQKENI. CDR3 sequence (DNA): TGTGCCAGCTCACCAGTGAGGGATGAGCAGTTCTTC. Translated: CASSPVRDEQFF.

This clone was counted only a few times. The chain recombines TRBV6-1 with TRBJ2-4, with D perhaps matching TRBD2 (6 bases). Germline CDR1 and CDR2: MNHNS and SASEGT. The CDR3 consists of 16 residues. V lost 3 bases and J 5 bases, leaving 17 bases between the germline ends. CDR3 in amino acids: CASSEGDVGGENIQYF. The CDR3 bases are TGTGCCAGCAGTGAGGGAGATGTCGGAGGGGAAAACATTCAGTACTTC.

This clone has only one observation. V usage is TRBV7-2 and J usage is TRBJ2-1; perhaps TRBD2 as D (5 bases). Trimming removed 5 bases at V and 0 bases at J, with 14 bases between. The CDR3 loop spans 16 amino acids. The germline V gene encodes CDR1 SGHTA and CDR2 FQGNSA. CDR3 nucleotides: TGTGCCAGCAGCATAGGACTCGCTAGCTCCTACAATGAGCAGTTCTTC. It encodes CASSIGLASSYNEQFF. The full variable domain, rest sourced from reference TRBV7-2 and TRBJ2-1, is GAGVSQSPSNKVTEKGKDVELRCDPISGHTALYWYRQSLGQGLEFLIYFQGNSAPDKSGLPSDRFSAERTGGSVSTLTIQRTQQEDSAVYLCASSIGLASSYNEQFFGPGTRLTVL.

The chain links TRBV5-1 to TRBJ2-5, with TRBD2 matching 7 bases. Germline V gene sequence: CDR1 SGHRS, CDR2 YFSETQ. V lost 0 bases, J lost 4 bases, and 3 bases stayed unmatched. The CDR3 consists of 14 residues. CDR3 amino acids: CASSLGRGSETQYF. The CDR3 DNA follows: TGCGCCAGCAGCTTGGGGCGGGGGTCAGAGACCCAGTACTTC.

This clone was recorded a few times. A read error may produce the germline difference seen at one junction end. V is TRBV7-6 and J is TRBJ2-3, with 11 bases fitting TRBD2. CDR3 length: 19 residues. Germline V gives CDR1 SGHVS, CDR2 FNYEAQ. The CDR3 coding sequence is TGTGCCAGCAGCCCGTTCCCCCCACTAGGGACTAGCGGCACGGATACGCAGTATTTT. This sequence encodes CASSPFPPLGTSGTDTQYF. Supplemented by reference TRBV7-6 and TRBJ2-3, the full variable domain reads GAGVSQSPRYKVTKRGQDVALRCDPISGHVSLYWYRQALGQGPEFLTYFNYEAQQDKSGLPNDRFSAERPEGSISTLTIQRTEQRDSAMYRCASSPFPPLGTSGTDTQYFGPGTRLTVL.

This clone was seen more than once but under ten times. V usage is TRBV15 and J usage is TRBJ2-7; tentative D call: TRBD1 (6 bases). Trimming shortened V by 1 base and J by 0 bases, and 13 bases separated the two germline ends. Germline assignment: CDR1 LNHNV and CDR2 YYDKDF (reference sequence). The CDR3 is 16 residues long. The CDR3 DNA sequence: TGTGCCACCAGCAGAGTCCCCCGGGACATCTCCTACGAGCAGTACGTC. The encoded protein is CATSRVPRDISYEQYV.

This sequence joins TRBV18 and TRBJ2-7, with D possibly TRBD2 on 5 matching bases. Germline V gene sequence: CDR1 KGHSH, CDR2 LQKENI. CDR3 length: 13 amino acids. V was cut by 2 bases and J by 6 bases, with 11 bases left in between. CDR3 in DNA: TGTGCCAGCTCACCAGACGGGGTGAGCGAGCAGTACGTC. Translated: CASSPDGVSEQYV.

This clone came up a few times. The chain has TRBV2 and TRBJ1-1; weak D call: TRBD1 (5 bases). V lost 5 bases and J 4 bases, leaving 14 bases between the germline ends. From germline, CDR1 is SNHLY and CDR2 FYNNEI. This CDR3 spans 14 amino acids. The DNA for the CDR3 is TGTGCCAGCAGTCGGGACTTCCTATCCACTGAAGCTTTCTTT. It specifies CASSRDFLSTEAFF.

With respect to this clone: Other nucleotide sequences in the sample specify the same CDR3. The chain carries TRBV7-2 and TRBJ2-5; D is possibly TRBD2 (7 bases). V was trimmed by 0 bases and J by 5 bases, leaving 10 bases between them. CDR3 length: 14 residues. Germline V gene data show CDR1 as SGHTA and CDR2 as FQGNSA. CDR3 protein: CASSLAGGRETQYF. The CDR3 DNA sequence: TGTGCCAGCAGCTTAGCGGGGGGGCGTGAGACCCAGTACTTC.

This clone was seen only a few times. CDR3 sequence: CASSSRGRGHSEAFF. In nucleotides, the CDR3 is TGCGCCAGCAGCAGTCGTGGCAGGGGGCACAGTGAAGCTTTCTTT. J is TRBJ1-1 and V is TRBV4-3; 8 bases map to TRBD1. Per the germline V gene, CDR1 is LGHNA and CDR2 is YSLEER. The CDR3 totals 15 residues. V was pared by 5 bases and J by 7 bases, with 12 bases of the junction left unmatched.

The rearrangement uses TRBV11-3 and TRBJ2-7, with 9 bases lining up with TRBD2. Germline loops: CDR1 SGHNT, CDR2 YENEEA. V lost 2 bases and J lost 2; bases outside the gene matches: 4. This CDR3 has 15 amino acids. The CDR3 region has the DNA TGTGCCAGCAGCTTAAGCGGGGGGCAGCCCTACGAGCAGTACTTC. Amino acids: CASSLSGGQPYEQYF.

A few counts support this clone. V gene TRBV6-5 combines with J gene TRBJ1-6; tentatively, D is TRBD1 (5 bases). The length of the CDR3 is 15 residues. V lost 6 bases to trimming and J lost 4 bases, with 13 bases between them. Germline CDR1 and CDR2: MNHEY and SVGAGI. CDR3 DNA: TGTGCCAGCAGCACCGCGAGACAGTATAATTCACCCCTCCACTTT. Residues: CASSTARQYNSPLHF.

This clone turned up a few times. This chain connects TRBV4-1 to TRBJ1-1, with D possibly matching TRBD1 (6 bases). The CDR3 runs 20 residues. CDR1 and CDR2 (germline): MGHRA, YSYEKL. The germline V and J ends were trimmed by 0 bases and 3 bases, with 26 bases remaining between them. CDR3 region: CASSQDFARGGISMDTEAFF. In nucleotides, the CDR3 is TGCGCCAGCAGCCAAGACTTCGCCAGGGGCGGAATTTCTATGGACACTGAAGCTTTCTTT.

V usage is TRBV5-1 and J usage is TRBJ2-5, with 8 bases lining up with TRBD1. From germline, CDR1 is SGHRS and CDR2 YFSETQ. The CDR3 consists of 15 residues. The J segment lost 1 base and the V segment lost 6 bases, leaving 8 bases of the junction unmatched. For the CDR3, the DNA is TGCGCCAGCACTCAGGGGGCCCGAATCCAAGAGACCCAGTACTTC. It codes for CASTQGARIQETQYF.

V usage is TRBV25-1 and J usage is TRBJ1-1; D unresolved. Per germline, CDR1 MGHDK and CDR2 SYGVNS. This CDR3 spans 15 amino acids. V lost 4 bases to trimming and J lost 1 base, with 13 bases between them. The CDR3 loop reads CASSAQVLGNTEAFF. In nucleotides, the CDR3 is TGTGCCAGCAGTGCCCAAGTCCTAGGGAACACTGAAGCTTTCTTT.

The chain has TRBV9 and TRBJ2-7; 13 bases are a match to TRBD2. Germline V lookup: CDR1 SGDLS, CDR2 YYNGEE. With V trimmed by 3 bases and J by 3 bases, 3 bases remained unmatched. CDR3 size: 15 residues. The CDR3 DNA reads as TGTGCCAGCAGCGCCGGGACTAGCGGGGACTACGAGCAGTACTTC. Amino acids: CASSAGTSGDYEQYF. The full variable domain, with the rest looked up from reference TRBV9 and TRBJ2-7, is DSGVTQTPKHLITATGQRVTLRCSPRSGDLSVYWYQQSLDQGLQFLIQYYNGEERAKGNILERFSAQQFPDLHSELNLSSLELGDSALYFCASSAGTSGDYEQYFGPGTRLTVT.

In its sample, this clone was seen a few times. The chain recombines TRBV29-1 with TRBJ2-5, with D possibly being TRBD2 (6 bases). With the DNA end fitting TRBJ2-7 better, the J assignment may be wrong. The germline gives CDR1 SQVTM, CDR2 ANQGSEA. The CDR3 has 12 residues. Here the CDR3 DNA reads TGCAGCGTTGAGACTAGCTCCTACGAGCAGTACTTC. It is translated as CSVETSSYEQYF.

This clone has only a few counts. This sequence joins TRBV9 and TRBJ1-1, with D possibly matching TRBD1 (5 bases). In germline, CDR1 is SGDLS, CDR2 YYNGEE. The CDR3 covers 14 residues. Trimming took off 6 bases at V and 2 bases at J, with 14 bases between the two ends. The CDR3 loop is CASTLQERNTEAFF. The DNA for the CDR3 is TGTGCCAGCACCTTACAGGAACGAAACACTGAAGCTTTCTTT.

The CDR3 DNA reads TGTGCCAGCAGTCTAAGGAGGAACTATGGCTACACCTTC. It translates to CASSLRRNYGYTF. The rearrangement joins TRBV28 to TRBJ1-2; D unclear. The V gene lost 5 bases and the J gene lost 2 bases, with 9 bases spanning the gap. Germline loops: CDR1 MDHEN, CDR2 SYDVKM. This CDR3 is 13 amino acids long.

A few counts support this clone. This chain connects TRBV2 to TRBJ1-4, with no clear D. CDR1 is SNHLY and CDR2 is FYNNEI in the germline V gene. This CDR3 is 13 amino acids long. The V end lost 11 bases, the J end lost 0 bases, and 10 bases lay between the germline ends. The CDR3 DNA reads as TGTGCCTCCAAGCCGGCAACTAATGAAAAACTGTTTTTT. It is translated as CASKPATNEKLFF.

There are a few counts of this clone. The V gene is TRBV6-5, the J gene TRBJ1-1; the D is unclear. V was pared by 4 bases and J by 6 bases, with 12 bases between. Germline loops: CDR1 MNHEY, CDR2 SVGAGI. This CDR3 contains 13 residues. For the CDR3, the DNA is TGTGCCAGCAGTTTCCGGAGGGAGGCTGAAGCTTTCTTT. This codes for CASSFRREAEAFF.

This clone was picked up a small number of times. The rearrangement joins TRBV7-8 to TRBJ2-7; 10 bases fit TRBD2. The CDR3 has 14 residues. CDR1 SGHVS and CDR2 FQNEAQ come from the germline V gene. The V gene end was trimmed by 5 bases and the J gene end by 6 bases; junction bases not matched to a gene: 7. The CDR3 is CASSLLAGGAEQYF. The DNA of the CDR3 is TGTGCCAGCAGCCTGTTAGCGGGGGGAGCCGAGCAGTACTTC.

This clone was observed a few times. The gene calls are TRBV27 and TRBJ1-1; 7 positions match TRBD1. CDR1 MNHEY and CDR2 SMNVEV come from the germline V gene (reference sequence). CDR3 size: 14 residues. Unmatched junction bases numbered 6, after V lost 6 bases and J lost 2 bases. The CDR3 bases are TGTGCCAGCAGCGGTCACAGGGGTAACACTGAAGCTTTCTTT. Translating gives CASSGHRGNTEAFF.

This clone was seen more than once but under ten times. The chain carries TRBV6-1 and TRBJ2-2; 10 bases map to TRBD2. After removal of 4 bases from V and 3 bases from J, the junction contained 8 bases not matched to a gene. Germline V lookup: CDR1 MNHNS, CDR2 SASEGT. The CDR3 spans 17 residues. In nucleotides, the CDR3 is TGTGCCAGCAGTGTTTCTAGCGGGGGCGCCCACACCGGGGAGCTGTTTTTT. Its translation is CASSVSSGGAHTGELFF.

V is TRBV9 and J is TRBJ2-5, with a weak D call TRBD1 (6 bases). CDR1 is SGDLS, CDR2 YYNGEE, per germline. The CDR3 totals 16 residues. The ends were cut back, 0 bases at V and 4 bases at J, with 16 bases in the middle. CDR3 in DNA: TGTGCCAGCAGCGTAGGTAGGCAGGGGAGAGGAGAGACCCAGTACTTC. Translated, it gives CASSVGRQGRGETQYF.

This rearrangement joins TRBV27 to TRBJ1-2, with D maybe TRBD1 (5 bases). V shed 4 bases and J shed 2 bases, with 8 bases lying between them. The CDR3 covers 13 residues. Germline CDR1 and CDR2: MNHEY and SMNVEV (reference sequence). CDR3 bases: TGTGCCAGCAGTTGGAAGGGGAACTATGGCTACACCTTC. Amino acid sequence: CASSWKGNYGYTF.

In its sample, this clone was seen a few times. The chain employs TRBV28 and TRBJ2-7, with D possibly matching TRBD1 (6 bases). Germline CDR1 is MDHEN and CDR2 is SYDVKM. The length of the CDR3 is 15 residues. Trimming stripped 3 bases from V and 0 bases from J, with 12 bases between. CDR3 sequence: CASSLDGQSSYEQYF. DNA for the CDR3: TGTGCCAGCAGTTTGGACGGACAGAGCTCCTACGAGCAGTACTTC.

The table lists this clone with a count of one. The V gene is TRBV7-6, the J gene TRBJ2-5; the match to TRBD2 covers 10 bases. The CDR3 covers 17 residues. V lost 5 bases, J lost 1 base, and 10 bases stayed unmatched. The germline gives CDR1 SGHVS, CDR2 FNYEAQ. Here the CDR3 reads CASSPGRASGGQETQYF. Here the CDR3 DNA reads TGTGCCAGCAGCCCGGGCCGGGCTAGCGGGGGCCAAGAGACCCAGTACTTC.

This chain links TRBV6-5 with TRBJ1-1, with D unclear. The CDR3 sequence is 16 residues long. Trimming removed 2 bases at V and 0 bases at J, with 13 bases between. The V gene's germline CDR1 is MNHEY and CDR2 SVGAGI. The CDR3 DNA follows: TGTGCCAGCAGTTACGAGGGAACTTTAATGAACACTGAAGCTTTCTTT. As protein: CASSYEGTLMNTEAFF.

The chain is built from TRBV6-1 and TRBJ2-2, with 9 bases matching TRBD2. Germline CDR1 reads MNHNS; CDR2 reads SASEGT. V dropped 4 bases and J dropped 1; count of bases not matched to a gene: 7. The CDR3 has 17 residues. The CDR3 loop reads CASSANLAGQNTGELFF. The CDR3 DNA reads TGTGCCAGCAGTGCCAATCTAGCGGGACAGAACACCGGGGAGCTGTTTTTT.